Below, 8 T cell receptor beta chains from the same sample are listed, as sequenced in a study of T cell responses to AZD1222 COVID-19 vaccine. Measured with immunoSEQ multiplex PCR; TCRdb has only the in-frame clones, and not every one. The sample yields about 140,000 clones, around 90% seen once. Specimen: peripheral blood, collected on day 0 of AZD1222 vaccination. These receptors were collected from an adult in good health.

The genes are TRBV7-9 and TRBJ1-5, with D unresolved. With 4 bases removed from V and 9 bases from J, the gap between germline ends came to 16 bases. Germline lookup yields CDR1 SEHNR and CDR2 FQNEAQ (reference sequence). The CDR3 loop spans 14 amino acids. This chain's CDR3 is CASSSSASGGPQHF. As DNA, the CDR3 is TGTGCCAGCAGCTCCTCGGCTTCCGGCGGGCCCCAGCATTTT.

The CDR3 loop is CASSVGTGSLGDIQYF. CDR3 DNA: TGTGCCAGCAGCGTCGGGACGGGTTCTTTAGGTGACATTCAGTACTTC. The chain joins TRBV9 to TRBJ2-4, with D perhaps TRBD1 or TRBD2 (5 bases each). The CDR3 has 16 residues. The ends were cut back, 2 bases at V and 8 bases at J, with 20 bases in the middle. CDR1 SGDLS and CDR2 YYNGEE come from the germline V gene.

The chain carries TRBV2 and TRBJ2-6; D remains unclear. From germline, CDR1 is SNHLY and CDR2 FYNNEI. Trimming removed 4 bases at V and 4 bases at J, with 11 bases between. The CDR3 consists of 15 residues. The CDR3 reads CASSVHSAGANVLTF. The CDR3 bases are TGTGCCAGCAGTGTGCATTCTGCCGGGGCCAACGTCCTGACTTTC.

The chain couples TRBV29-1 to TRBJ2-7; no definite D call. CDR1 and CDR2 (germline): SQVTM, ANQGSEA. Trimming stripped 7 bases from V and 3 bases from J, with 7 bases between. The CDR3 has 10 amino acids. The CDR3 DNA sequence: TGCAGCGCCGCGGACTACGAGCAGTACTTC. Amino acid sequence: CSAADYEQYF.

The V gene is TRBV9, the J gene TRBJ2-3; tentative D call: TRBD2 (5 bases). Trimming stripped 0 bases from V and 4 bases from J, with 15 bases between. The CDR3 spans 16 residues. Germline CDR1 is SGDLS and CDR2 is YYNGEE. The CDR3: CASSVAGLGGADTQYF. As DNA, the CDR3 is TGTGCCAGCAGCGTAGCGGGCCTAGGAGGAGCAGATACGCAGTATTTT.

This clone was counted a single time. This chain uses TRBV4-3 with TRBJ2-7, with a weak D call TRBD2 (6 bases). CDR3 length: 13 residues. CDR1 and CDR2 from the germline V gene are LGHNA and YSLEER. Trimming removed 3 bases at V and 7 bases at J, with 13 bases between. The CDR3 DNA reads TGCGCCAGCAGCCACGAATCCCGGGGGGAGCAGTACTTC. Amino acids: CASSHESRGEQYF.

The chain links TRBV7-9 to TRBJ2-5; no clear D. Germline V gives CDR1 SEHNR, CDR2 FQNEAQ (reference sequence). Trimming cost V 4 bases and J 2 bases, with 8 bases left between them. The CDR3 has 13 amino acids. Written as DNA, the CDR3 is TGTGCCAGCAGCTCTCTACGACAAGAGACCCAGTACTTC. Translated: CASSSLRQETQYF.

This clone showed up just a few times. The CDR3 DNA sequence: TGTGCCAGCAGCTTGGGACAATTGGGGCTGGCGTCCGGCTACACCTTC. It codes for CASSLGQLGLASGYTF. This chain joins TRBV7-8 and TRBJ1-2; tentative D call: TRBD1 (6 bases). This CDR3 contains 16 residues. Trimming shortened V by 3 bases and J by 8 bases, and 22 bases separated the two germline ends. In germline, CDR1 is SGHVS, CDR2 FQNEAQ.